One and the same sample provided the 20 T cell receptor beta chains below, sequenced in a study of blood T cells in healthy people across ages. A second 7 to 11 cycle PCR used barcoded and J-beta primers. Via MiXCR, TCRdb re-called the 5' RACE reads, giving one row per CDR3 protein. The sample holds some 760,000 distinct CDR3 sequences, around 25% seen once. This same sample was also part of a study on T cells of mothers and their children.

Sequencing was performed on blood. The receptors were sampled from a boy aged 5-17 years in good health.

This clonotype was seen more than once but under ten times. V gene TRBV4-3 combines with J gene TRBJ1-1; D is perhaps TRBD1 (6 bases). V was shortened by 4 bases and J by 8 bases, with 14 bases between the two germline ends. CDR3 length equals 13 residues. Germline lookup yields CDR1 LGHNA and CDR2 YSLEER. The CDR3 DNA follows: TGCGCCAGCAGCCTACTCGGGGGCTCGGAAGCTTTCTTT. It yields the protein CASSLLGGSEAFF.

V usage is TRBV7-3 and J usage is TRBJ2-3, with D perhaps TRBD1 or TRBD2 (5 bases each). CDR1 is SGHTA and CDR2 is FQGTGA in the germline V gene. The ends were cut back, 5 bases at V and 4 bases at J, with 13 bases in the middle. This CDR3 contains 14 residues. In DNA form, the CDR3 reads TGTGCCAGCAGCCGGGGACCATCTCCAGATACGCAGTATTTT. Protein: CASSRGPSPDTQYF. Full variable domain (rest looked up from reference TRBV7-3 and TRBJ2-3): GAGVSQTPSNKVTEKGKYVELRCDPISGHTALYWYRQSLGQGPEFLIYFQGTGAADDSGLPNDRFFAVRPEGSVSTLKIQRTERGDSAVYLCASSRGPSPDTQYFGPGTRLTVL.

The V and J genes are TRBV3-1 and TRBJ1-2; weak D call: TRBD1 (5 bases). Per the germline V gene, CDR1 is LGHDT and CDR2 is YNNKEL (reference sequence). The V end lost 0 bases, the J end lost 6 bases, and 11 bases lay between the germline ends. The length of the CDR3 is 14 residues. Here the CDR3 DNA reads TGTGCCAGCAGCCAAGAGTACAGGACCCATGGCTACACCTTC. It is translated as CASSQEYRTHGYTF. Full variable domain (missing parts from reference TRBV3-1 and TRBJ1-2): DTAVSQTPKYLVTQMGNDKSIKCEQNLGHDTMYWYKQDSKKFLKIMFSYNNKELIINETVPNRFSPKSPDKAHLNLHINSLELGDSAVYFCASSQEYRTHGYTFGSGTRLTVV.

In regard to this clonotype: A much larger clone sits a single nucleotide away, making a read error possible. The V gene is TRBV7-2, the J gene TRBJ2-3, with D possibly TRBD2 on 5 matching bases. The CDR3 has 13 residues. Germline-derived CDR1 and CDR2 are SGHTA and FQGNSA. The V end lost 7 bases, the J end lost 8 bases, and 16 bases lay between the germline ends. For the CDR3, the DNA is TGTGCCAGCACCTGGGAATGGGGAGCTACGCAGTATTTT. Translated: CASTWEWGATQYF.

This rearrangement joins TRBV20-1 to TRBJ2-1; 13 nucleotides align to TRBD2. Germline V gene sequence: CDR1 DFQATT, CDR2 SNEGSKA (reference sequence). This CDR3 contains 13 residues. The V and J ends lost 4 bases and 16 bases, in that order; junction bases with no gene match: 10. The CDR3 region is CSATGLAGVGYFF. Here the CDR3 DNA reads TGCAGTGCTACCGGACTAGCGGGAGTGGGTTATTTCTTC.

The chain employs TRBV4-3 and TRBJ2-7; 7 bases are shared with TRBD1. The length of the CDR3 is 12 residues. Germline V gene lookup returns CDR1 LGHNA and CDR2 YSLEER. Trimming removed 5 bases from V and 6 bases from J; junction bases left unmatched: 4. CDR3 protein: CASSGDSCEQYF. The DNA for the CDR3 is TGCGCCAGCAGCGGGGACAGTTGCGAGCAGTACTTC.

The chain employs TRBV19 and TRBJ2-5; TRBD1 aligns across 8 bases. The better agreement between TRBJ2-7 and the DNA end casts doubt on the J call. The germline gives CDR1 LNHDA, CDR2 SQIVND (reference sequence). The CDR3 runs to 13 residues. In DNA, the CDR3 is TGTGCCAGTAGTATTCAGGGGGCCCACGAGCAGTACTTC. It is translated as CASSIQGAHEQYF.

V usage is TRBV20-1 and J usage is TRBJ2-3; 8 positions match TRBD1. The CDR3 runs 16 residues. Per the germline V gene, CDR1 is DFQATT and CDR2 is SNEGSKA (reference sequence). V was pared by 1 base and J by 2 bases, with 8 bases of the junction left unmatched. The CDR3 loop is CSARAADRVYTDTQYF. The DNA for the CDR3 is TGCAGTGCTAGAGCCGCGGACAGGGTCTACACAGATACGCAGTATTTT.

The chain employs TRBV7-2 and TRBJ2-7, with a weak D call TRBD1 (6 bases). Per the germline V gene, CDR1 is SGHTA and CDR2 is FQGNSA. The CDR3 runs to 15 residues. Trimming cost V 5 bases and J 1 base, with 15 bases left between them. CDR3 coding DNA: TGTGCCAGCAGCCCCGGACAGACCCCTTCCTACGAGCAGTACTTC. Its translation: CASSPGQTPSYEQYF.

CDR3 nucleotide sequence: TGTGCCAGCAGGCACAGCGGTAGCTACGAGCAGTACTTC. Translating gives CASRHSGSYEQYF. J is TRBJ2-7 and V is TRBV6-2 or TRBV6-3; D is perhaps TRBD2 (5 bases). With 6 bases removed from V and 3 bases from J, the gap between germline ends came to 12 bases. Germline assignment: CDR1 MNHEY and CDR2 SVGEGT. This CDR3 has 13 residues.

The chain couples TRBV7-9 to TRBJ2-7, with D perhaps matching TRBD1 or TRBD2 (5 bases each). The V gene lost 5 bases and the J gene lost 4 bases, with 9 bases spanning the gap. The CDR3 loop spans 12 amino acids. Germline V lookup: CDR1 SEHNR, CDR2 FQNEAQ (reference sequence). This CDR3 reads CASSVRGYEQYF. CDR3 nucleotides: TGTGCCAGCAGCGTGAGGGGATACGAGCAGTACTTC. Looking up the rest from reference TRBV7-9 and TRBJ2-7 gives the full variable domain: DTGVSQNPRHKITKRGQNVTFRCDPISEHNRLYWYRQTLGQGPEFLTYFQNEAQLEKSRLLSDRFSAERPKGSFSTLEIQRTEQGDSAMYLCASSVRGYEQYFGPGTRLTVT.

This clonotype showed up just a few times. The rearrangement uses TRBV7-3 and TRBJ1-1, with TRBD1 matching over 12 bases. This CDR3 is 15 amino acids long. Germline V gene sequence: CDR1 SGHTA, CDR2 FQGTGA. Trimming cost V 5 bases and J 5 bases; bases outside gene matches: 6. The CDR3, as DNA: TGTGCCAGCAGCGCCGGGACAGGGGGCGAGACTGAAGCTTTCTTT. It is translated as CASSAGTGGETEAFF.

This chain uses TRBV27 with TRBJ2-7; 7 bases map to TRBD2. The CDR3 is made up of 15 amino acids. J was trimmed by 0 bases and V by 6 bases; bases with no gene match: 8. Per germline, CDR1 MNHEY and CDR2 SMNVEV (reference sequence). The CDR3 coding sequence is TGTGCCAGCAGAACTAGCGATGACAGCTCCTACGAGCAGTACTTC. Translating it yields CASRTSDDSSYEQYF.

This clonotype occurred a few times. The rearrangement uses TRBV7-2 and TRBJ2-7, with TRBD2 matching 9 bases. Germline-derived CDR1 and CDR2 are SGHTA and FQGNSA. The CDR3 has 17 residues. Trimming took 5 bases from V and 1 from J; bases not matched to a gene: 12. CDR3 nucleotide sequence: TGTGCCAGCAGCCCCTTGGCGGGGGGGTTTGAATCCTACGAGCAGTACTTC. It is translated as CASSPLAGGFESYEQYF. Supplemented by reference TRBV7-2 and TRBJ2-7, the full variable domain reads GAGVSQSPSNKVTEKGKDVELRCDPISGHTALYWYRQSLGQGLEFLIYFQGNSAPDKSGLPSDRFSAERTGGSVSTLTIQRTQQEDSAVYLCASSPLAGGFESYEQYFGPGTRLTVT.

This clonotype was recorded a few times. The chain couples TRBV28 to TRBJ1-1, with D unclear. Trimming pared 6 bases from V and 0 bases from J, leaving 14 bases between. The germline CDR1 and CDR2 sequences are MDHEN and SYDVKM. The length of the CDR3 is 15 residues. The CDR3 nucleotides read TGTGCCAGCAGGCTAAGGACGGTTTTGAACACTGAAGCTTTCTTT. Translated: CASRLRTVLNTEAFF.

V usage is TRBV15 and J usage is TRBJ2-1; D assignment may be TRBD1 or TRBD2 (6 bases each). V was trimmed by 1 base and J by 0 bases, leaving 13 bases between them. Germline V lookup: CDR1 LNHNV, CDR2 YYDKDF (reference sequence). The CDR3 loop spans 17 amino acids. The CDR3 DNA sequence: TGTGCCACCAGCAGAGTCGGGGGCGCGGGCTCCTACAATGAGCAGTTCTTC. Encoded protein: CATSRVGGAGSYNEQFF.

This clonotype was observed a handful of times. V and J are TRBV6-2 or TRBV6-3 and TRBJ1-2, with D uncertain. The length of the CDR3 is 13 residues. Germline CDR1 is MNHEY and CDR2 is SVGEGT. V dropped 6 bases and J dropped 1 base, with 9 bases sitting between them. The CDR3 here is CASSQVYNYGYTF. The CDR3, as DNA: TGTGCCAGCAGCCAAGTCTATAACTATGGCTACACCTTC.

This clonotype came up a few times. The J gene is TRBJ2-7, the V gene TRBV6-2 or TRBV6-3, with TRBD1 matching over 7 bases. The V gene end was trimmed by 11 bases and the J gene end by 6 bases; junction bases not matched to a gene: 13. In germline, CDR1 is MNHEY, CDR2 SVGEGT. This CDR3 region has 13 residues. CDR3 sequence: CACQSGTDLEQYF. For the CDR3, the DNA is TGTGCCTGCCAATCCGGGACAGATCTCGAGCAGTACTTC.

This clonotype was seen a few times. The CDR3 spells CASSLALGLNSPLHF. CDR3 in DNA: TGTGCCAGCAGCTTAGCCCTGGGGTTGAATTCACCCCTCCACTTT. V is TRBV7-9 and J is TRBJ1-6; D remains ambiguous. The CDR3 totals 15 residues. V was pared by 0 bases and J by 7 bases, with 10 bases between. Germline assignment: CDR1 SEHNR and CDR2 FQNEAQ (reference sequence).

This clonotype was seen only a few times. The V call is TRBV28, the J call TRBJ2-5; D remains unclear. The CDR3 extends over 15 amino acids. Germline values: CDR1 MDHEN, CDR2 SYDVKM. Trimming shortened V by 4 bases and J by 2 bases, and 14 bases separated the two germline ends. The chain's CDR3 is CASSWPQPKQETQYF. The CDR3, as DNA: TGTGCCAGCAGTTGGCCCCAACCCAAGCAAGAGACCCAGTACTTC.